This is a list of T cell receptor beta chains from one sample in a study of blood T cell repertoires in COVID-19. TCRdb keeps only in-frame clones here, not all; method: immunoSEQ multiplex PCR. The sample has some 200,000 clones; approximately 83% are singletons. The material sequenced was peripheral blood. The receptors were gathered from a woman aged 25 to 39 who had recovered from COVID-19. Each CDR3 is given with its conserved first and last residue. Each record gives: D gene, J gene, V gene, clone size, CDR3 protein, CDR3 DNA. D genes are given only for firm matches. The size field is filled for only some rows; it gives once, few, many or a size class.

>TRBD1|TRBJ1-5|TRBV28|few
CASSLGGQGAARPQHF
TGTGCCAGCAGTTTAGGGGGACAGGGCGCCGCTCGGCCCCAGCATTTT
>TRBD2|TRBJ2-7|TRBV10-1|-
CASSESNVAGAYEQYF
TGCGCCAGCAGTGAGTCGAACGTAGCGGGGGCCTACGAGCAGTACTTC
>TRBD2|TRBJ2-3|TRBV19|-
CASNPAGGGPDTQYF
TGTGCCAGTAACCCGGCGGGGGGAGGACCTGATACGCAGTATTTT
>TRBD1|TRBJ2-6|TRBV7-8|-
CASSLTGTVSGANVLTF
TGTGCCAGCAGCCTAACTGGGACAGTCTCTGGGGCCAACGTCCTGACTTTC
>-|TRBJ1-1|TRBV9|-
CASSVGGTNTEAFF
TGTGCCAGCAGCGTCGGGGGTACTAACACTGAAGCTTTCTTT
>-|TRBJ1-1|TRBV19|-
CASSNGGSTEAFF
TGTGCCAGTAGTAACGGCGGGAGCACTGAAGCTTTCTTT
>-|TRBJ2-5|TRBV27|-
CASSLNQGNRKAAETQYF
TGTGCCAGCAGTTTAAATCAGGGGAATAGGAAGGCGGCAGAGACCCAGTACTTC
>-|TRBJ2-7|TRBV28|few
CASSLGGADEQYF
TGTGCCAGCAGTTTAGGGGGCGCGGACGAGCAGTACTTC
>TRBD2|TRBJ2-5|TRBV18|-
CASSPLASGPQETQYF
TGTGCCAGCTCACCACTTGCTAGCGGGCCCCAAGAGACCCAGTACTTC
>-|TRBJ2-1|TRBV29-1|-
CSVEPRYNEQFF
TGCAGCGTTGAACCCAGGTACAATGAGCAGTTCTTC
>-|TRBJ2-2|TRBV10-1|-
CASSELSAGELFF
TGCGCCAGCAGTGAGCTGAGCGCCGGGGAGCTGTTTTTT
>-|TRBJ2-1|TRBV3-1/TRBV3-2|-
CASSRLASRHGNYNEQFF
TGTGCCAGCAGCCGCCTCGCAAGCAGGCACGGCAACTACAATGAGCAGTTCTTC
>TRBD1|TRBJ1-5|TRBV14|-
CASSQGQGNGQPQHF
TGTGCCAGCAGCCAGGGACAGGGGAATGGTCAGCCCCAGCATTTT
>TRBD1|TRBJ1-3|TRBV4-2|-
CASSQVTGGNGNTIYF
TGTGCCAGCAGCCAAGTTACAGGGGGCAATGGAAACACCATATATTTT
>-|TRBJ2-3|TRBV2|-
CASRYSTDTQYF
TGTGCCAGCAGGTATTCTACAGATACGCAGTATTTT
>TRBD1|TRBJ2-2|TRBV6-6|-
CASSYGQGNSGELFF
TGTGCCAGCAGTTACGGACAGGGGAATAGCGGGGAGCTGTTTTTT
>TRBD1|TRBJ1-2|TRBV9|-
CASSAGQGGGYTF
TGTGCCAGCAGCGCGGGACAGGGGGGTGGCTACACCTTC
>-|TRBJ1-2|TRBV30|-
CACFRESLAKTF
TGTGCCTGCTTCCGGGAGTCTCTGGCTAAAACCTTC
>-|TRBJ1-1|TRBV6-5|-
CASISGMNTEAFF
TGTGCCAGCATATCCGGGATGAACACTGAAGCTTTCTTT